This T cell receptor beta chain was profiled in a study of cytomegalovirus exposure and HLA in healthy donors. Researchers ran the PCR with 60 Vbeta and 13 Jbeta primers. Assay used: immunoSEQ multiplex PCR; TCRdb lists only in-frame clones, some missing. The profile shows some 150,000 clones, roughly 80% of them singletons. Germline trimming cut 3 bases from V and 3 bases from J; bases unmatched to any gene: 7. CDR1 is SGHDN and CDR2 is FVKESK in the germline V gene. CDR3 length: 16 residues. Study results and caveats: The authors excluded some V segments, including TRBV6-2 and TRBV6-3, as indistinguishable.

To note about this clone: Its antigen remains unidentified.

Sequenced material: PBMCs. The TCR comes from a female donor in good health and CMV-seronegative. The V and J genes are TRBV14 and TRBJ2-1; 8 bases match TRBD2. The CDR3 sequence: CASSHIAGLSYNEQFF. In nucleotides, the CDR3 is TGTGCCAGCAGCCATATAGCGGGACTAAGCTACAATGAGCAGTTCTTC.